This TCR beta chain was found in a study of blood T cell repertoires in COVID-19. Study context: COVID-19 samples collected from the United States, Italy and Spain covered acute and convalescent phases. From T cells, B-cell-depleted T cells, or PBMCs came the material, which was cDNA or gDNA.

The protocol was immunoSEQ multiplex PCR, while the TCRdb copy is restricted to in-frame clones and leaves out a portion. Of roughly 360,000 clones in the sample, over 75% were seen once. Germline V gene sequence: CDR1 MNHEY, CDR2 SVGAGI. Trimming left V 6 bases short and J 4 bases short, with 10 bases between. This CDR3 is built from 13 residues. The TCR originated in a woman in her thirties with acute COVID-19. The genes are TRBV6-5 and TRBJ1-5; tentatively, D is TRBD1 (5 bases). What was sequenced was PBMCs or T cells enriched from blood (not recorded which). The CDR3 sequence: CASRSGKNQPQHF. CDR3 DNA sequence: TGTGCCAGCAGATCAGGGAAAAATCAGCCCCAGCATTTT.